This TCR beta chain was identified during a study of blood T cells in healthy people across ages. Note on this clonotype: Its antigen is unknown.

General observations from the study: Roughly linear age-related decline in beta diversity appeared, significant by age 40. Donor CMV infection status was unknown, possibly confounding age-related changes in expanded clonotypes.

A second PCR, run for about 7 to 11 cycles, used a sample-barcoded 5' primer plus a J-beta primer mix. The template-switch adaptor, which had 12 random nucleotides, put a tag on each cDNA molecule. MiXCR was run by TCRdb on the 5' RACE reads, yielding one entry per CDR3 protein. The sample holds 800,000 to 950,000 distinct CDR3 sequences, about 48% seen once. CDR1 is DFQATT, CDR2 SNEGSKA, per germline (reference sequence). The ends were cut back, 3 bases at V and 0 bases at J, with 15 bases in the middle. This CDR3 region has 16 residues. The TCR originated in a man aged 25-45 years in good health. The sample was blood. V is TRBV20-1 and J is TRBJ1-3, with D perhaps matching TRBD1 (6 bases). CDR3 amino acids: CSASTAGDDSGNTIYF. CDR3 bases: TGCAGTGCTAGCACGGCAGGGGACGACTCTGGAAACACCATATATTTT.